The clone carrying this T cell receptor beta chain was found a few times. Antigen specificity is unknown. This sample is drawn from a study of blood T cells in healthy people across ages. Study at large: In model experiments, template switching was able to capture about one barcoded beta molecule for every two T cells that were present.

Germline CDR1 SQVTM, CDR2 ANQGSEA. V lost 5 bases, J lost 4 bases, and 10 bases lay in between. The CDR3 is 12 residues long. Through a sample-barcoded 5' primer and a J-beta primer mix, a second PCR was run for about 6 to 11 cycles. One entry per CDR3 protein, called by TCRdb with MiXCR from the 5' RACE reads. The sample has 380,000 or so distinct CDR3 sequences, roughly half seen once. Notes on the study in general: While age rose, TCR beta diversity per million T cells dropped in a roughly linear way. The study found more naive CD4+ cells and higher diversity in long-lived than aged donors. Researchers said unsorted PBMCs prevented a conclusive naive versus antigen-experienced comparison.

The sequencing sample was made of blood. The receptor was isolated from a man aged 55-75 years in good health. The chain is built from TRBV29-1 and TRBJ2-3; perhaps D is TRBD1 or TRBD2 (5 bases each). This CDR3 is CSVMGVSDTQYF. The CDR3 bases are TGCAGCGTTATGGGGGTTTCAGATACGCAGTATTTT.